This passage covers 2 T cell receptor beta chains from one sample sequenced in a study of cytomegalovirus exposure and HLA in healthy donors (TCRdb year 2017). Library construction relied on the immunoSEQ multiplex PCR assay. For the multiplex PCR, a mixture combining 60 forward primers for TCR Vbeta segments and 13 reverse primers for TCR Jbeta segments was used. The source is immuneACCESS, and TCRdb retained only in-frame sequences with V and J called. Part of the clones is not carried over; for the studies checked, unresolved V genes explain less than half of this, and the remainder is unexplained. This sample holds 150,000 to 180,000 clones; over 65% were observed only once. The ten largest clones add up to under 2.5% of the sample. Material for sequencing was PBMCs. The receptors originated from a man aged 25-45 years in good health and CMV-seronegative.

The table lists this clone with a count of one. Here the CDR3 reads CASSVEDGQHQPQHF. CDR3 bases: TGTGCCAGCAGCGTAGAGGATGGGCAGCATCAGCCCCAGCATTTT. The J gene is TRBJ1-5, the V gene TRBV9; no firm D call. CDR3 size: 15 residues. CDR1 is SGDLS, CDR2 YYNGEE, per germline. V was pared by 0 bases and J by 5 bases, with 12 bases between. The full variable domain, in which reference TRBV9 and TRBJ1-5 provide the parts outside the CDR3, is DSGVTQTPKHLITATGQRVTLRCSPRSGDLSVYWYQQSLDQGLQFLIQYYNGEERAKGNILERFSAQQFPDLHSELNLSSLELGDSALYFCASSVEDGQHQPQHFGDGTRLSIL.

This clone was recorded at least ten times. The V and J genes are TRBV5-5 and TRBJ2-7, with a tentative D call TRBD1 (5 bases). The V end lost 0 bases, the J end lost 3 bases, and 13 bases lay between the germline ends. The germline V gene has CDR1 SGHKS and CDR2 YYEKEE (reference sequence). The CDR3 runs 15 residues. In nucleotides, the CDR3 is TGTGCCAGCAGCTTGGATGGGGCCCTCTTCTACGAGCAGTACTTC. Protein: CASSLDGALFYEQYF.